These T cell receptor beta chains were read from a single sample in a study of OX40 agonist ivuxolimab in advanced cancers. Method: immunoSEQ multiplex PCR; TCRdb's copy keeps in-frame clones and lacks some. The table lists 70,000 or so clones, 75% to 85% of them singletons. The sequenced sample was CD4+ or CD8+ T cells sorted from blood, obtained in a trial of the OX40 agonist ivuxolimab. These receptors all come from an adult with an advanced solid tumor such as melanoma, head and neck, liver or kidney cancer. Both conserved end residues are part of each CDR3. D genes are given only for firm matches. Some rows mark clone size as missing; the rest say once, few, many or name a class of expanded clone.

cdr3_nt | cdr3_aa | cdr3_length | clone_size | j_call | v_call | d_call
TGTGCCAGCAGTATAGCGGTCTCCTACAATGAGCAGTTCTTC | CASSIAVSYNEQFF | 14 | NA | TRBJ2-1 | TRBV2 | NA
TGTGCCAGCAGGTCCGGGACAGGGGGGGCGGCCACTGAAGCTTTCTTT | CASRSGTGGAATEAFF | 16 | NA | TRBJ1-1 | TRBV6-6 | TRBD1
TGTGCCAGCAGTGCTCCCGGGACGCCCAGTCCTGAAGCTTTCTTT | CASSAPGTPSPEAFF | 15 | NA | TRBJ1-1 | TRBV27 | NA
TGCGCCAGCAGCTTGGCCATAGCGGGGGCCAGCAATGAGCAGTTCTTC | CASSLAIAGASNEQFF | 16 | NA | TRBJ2-1 | TRBV5-1 | TRBD2
TGCGCCAGCAGCTGGACAGGTCCAGTTAGCTCTGGAAACACCATATATTTT | CASSWTGPVSSGNTIYF | 17 | NA | TRBJ1-3 | TRBV4-3 | TRBD1
TGTGCCACCAGCAGAGACGGCATCTCTGGAAACACCATATATTTT | CATSRDGISGNTIYF | 15 | once | TRBJ1-3 | TRBV15 | NA
TGTGCCAGCAGCCCTTGGGCCTCACTACACGAGCAGTACTTC | CASSPWASLHEQYF | 14 | NA | TRBJ2-7 | TRBV9 | NA
TGTGCCAGTAATAAAAACAGGGGACGAAATCAGCCCCAGCATTTT | CASNKNRGRNQPQHF | 15 | NA | TRBJ1-5 | TRBV19 | TRBD1
TGTGCCAGCAGTTTAGGGGGAACTGGAAACACCATATATTTT | CASSLGGTGNTIYF | 14 | NA | TRBJ1-3 | TRBV25-1 | NA
TGTGCCAGCACCGCAGACAGGGGCGGACATCAGCCCCAGCATTTT | CASTADRGGHQPQHF | 15 | NA | TRBJ1-5 | TRBV2 | TRBD1
TGTGCCAGCAGCTTAGATGTGGACACTGAAGCTTTCTTT | CASSLDVDTEAFF | 13 | few | TRBJ1-1 | TRBV11-3 | NA
TGTGCCTGGAGAGCCCGTCGGGGGGAGCAGTTCTTC | CAWRARRGEQFF | 12 | NA | TRBJ2-1 | TRBV30 | NA
TGTGCCAGCAGTGAGTCACACCTCATCGCACTCTTC | CASSESHLIALF | 12 | many | TRBJ2-1 | TRBV2 | NA
TGTGCCTGGAGTTCGACAGCCTACGAGCAGTACTTC | CAWSSTAYEQYF | 12 | NA | TRBJ2-7 | TRBV30 | NA
TGTGCCAGCAAGGGACAGGGAACAGATACGCAGTATTTT | CASKGQGTDTQYF | 13 | NA | TRBJ2-3 | TRBV2 | TRBD1
TGTGCCAGCAGGAGCCCTATGGGGTTCTCTGGGGCCAACGTCCTGACTTTC | CASRSPMGFSGANVLTF | 17 | NA | TRBJ2-6 | TRBV25-1 | NA
TGTGCCTGGAGTGGGAGAAGTCTTACGCGCGCAGCAAACTATGGCTACACCTTC | CAWSGRSLTRAANYGYTF | 18 | NA | TRBJ1-2 | TRBV30 | NA
TGTGCCAGCAGTATTACCGGGCTCTGGGGGAACGAGCAGTACTTC | CASSITGLWGNEQYF | 15 | NA | TRBJ2-7 | TRBV6-5 | NA
TGTGCCAGCAGTGTTGGAGGCCCGGGGACTGAAGCTTTCTTT | CASSVGGPGTEAFF | 14 | NA | TRBJ1-1 | TRBV6-4 | NA
TGTGCCAGCAGCTTATACAGCAGCTCTGGAAACACCATATATTTT | CASSLYSSSGNTIYF | 15 | once | TRBJ1-3 | TRBV7-9 | NA
TGTGCCAGCAGCAACGACAGGCCCCTCTATGGCTACACCTTC | CASSNDRPLYGYTF | 14 | NA | TRBJ1-2 | TRBV7-2 | NA
TGTGCCAGCAGACAGGGACAGACCTATGGCTACACCTTC | CASRQGQTYGYTF | 13 | NA | TRBJ1-2 | TRBV27 | TRBD1
TGTGCCAGCAGCGCCTATAGCAATCAGCCCCAGCATTTT | CASSAYSNQPQHF | 13 | NA | TRBJ1-5 | TRBV7-2 | NA
TGTGCCAGCAGCTTAGCACAAACGAACACCGGGGAGCTGTTTTTT | CASSLAQTNTGELFF | 15 | NA | TRBJ2-2 | TRBV11-3 | NA
TGTGCCGGCGCCCACGAGTCAACTAATGAAAAACTGTTTTTT | CAGAHESTNEKLFF | 14 | NA | TRBJ1-4 | TRBV30 | NA
TGTGCCAGCAGCTTAGGAGGTTTGGGAAATGGCTACACCTTC | CASSLGGLGNGYTF | 14 | NA | TRBJ1-2 | TRBV7-8 | NA
TGTGCCAGCACCCCAGGGGGGGCTGGAAACATTCAGTACTTC | CASTPGGAGNIQYF | 14 | NA | TRBJ2-4 | TRBV7-2 | NA
TGTGCCAGCAGCGTAGGAGGTAAGCGGGGGCGAAGCACAGATACGCAGTATTTT | CASSVGGKRGRSTDTQYF | 18 | once | TRBJ2-3 | TRBV9 | TRBD2
TGTGCCAGCAGCTCGGAGGGGGCCGCTTTCTTT | CASSSEGAAFF | 11 | NA | TRBJ1-1 | TRBV5-6 | TRBD1